These 5 T cell receptor beta chains share one sample of origin, sequenced in a study of control samples from healthy donors and cancer patients. Repertoires were generated with immunoSEQ multiplex PCR, while TCRdb's copy carries only in-frame clones and drops some. The repertoire holds approximately 120,000 clones, with approximately 90% as singletons. The sample taken for sequencing was blood. These receptors came from a woman aged 45-60 years in good health.

The V call is TRBV18, the J call TRBJ2-7; 7 bases map to TRBD2. The CDR3 length is 13 residues. Germline values: CDR1 KGHSH, CDR2 LQKENI. V lost 5 bases, J lost 4 bases, and 5 bases stayed unmatched. The CDR3: CASSSWGGYEQYV. In DNA, the CDR3 is TGTGCCAGCTCATCGTGGGGGGGATACGAGCAGTACGTC.

This clone was observed once. V and J are TRBV6-5 and TRBJ2-3; 11 bases agree with TRBD2. CDR3 size: 14 residues. V shed 6 bases and J 7 bases; nucleotides not matched to a gene: 6. CDR1 MNHEY and CDR2 SVGAGI come from the germline V gene. The CDR3 bases are TGTGCCAGCAGCAGACTAGCGGGAACCCATACGCAGTATTTT. Translation gives CASSRLAGTHTQYF.

The chain couples TRBV5-1 to TRBJ1-2; tentative D call: TRBD1 (6 bases). The CDR3 is 14 residues long. In germline, CDR1 is SGHRS, CDR2 YFSETQ. V shed 0 bases and J shed 2 bases, with 8 bases lying between them. CDR3 region: CASSLAGANYGYTF. The DNA for the CDR3 is TGCGCCAGCAGCTTGGCGGGGGCCAACTATGGCTACACCTTC.

The rearrangement links TRBV5-5 to TRBJ2-6; 10 nucleotides match TRBD1. This CDR3 region has 17 residues. The ends lost 5 bases at V and 0 bases at J; junction bases unmatched: 5. The germline CDR1 and CDR2 sequences are SGHKS and YYEKEE (reference sequence). The CDR3 nucleotides are TGTGCCAGCAGACAGGGACAGGGGTCCTCTGGGGCCAACGTCCTGACTTTC. Its translation is CASRQGQGSSGANVLTF. Variable domain in full (rest from reference TRBV5-5 and TRBJ2-6): DAGVTQSPTHLIKTRGQQVTLRCSPISGHKSVSWYQQVLGQGPQFIFQYYEKEERGRGNFPDRFSARQFPNYSSELNVNALLLGDSALYLCASRQGQGSSGANVLTFGAGSRLTVL.

The chain links TRBV7-3 to TRBJ2-3, with TRBD2 as a possible D gene (5 bases). Trimming cost V 4 bases and J 0 bases, with 14 bases left between them. Germline-derived CDR1 and CDR2 are SGHTA and FQGTGA. The CDR3 has 16 amino acids. The CDR3 is CASSSQGLGSTDTQYF. DNA of the CDR3: TGTGCCAGCAGCTCACAAGGACTCGGTAGCACAGATACGCAGTATTTT.